The 27 T cell receptor beta chains presented below share a single source sample, sequenced in a study of blood T cell repertoires in COVID-19. Measured with immunoSEQ multiplex PCR; TCRdb has only the in-frame clones, and not every one. This sample has about 140,000 clones, with roughly four fifths found just once. Sequenced material: PBMCs or T cells enriched from blood (not recorded which). These TCRs come from a woman in her forties or fifties with acute COVID-19.

The rearrangement uses TRBV27 and TRBJ1-6; 7 bases align to TRBD1. Germline V gives CDR1 MNHEY, CDR2 SMNVEV (reference sequence). V was clipped by 8 bases and J by 9 bases; unmatched bases: 7. The CDR3 loop spans 13 amino acids. The CDR3 coding sequence is TGTGCCAGCTCCAATCAGGGGGGTTCACCCCTCCACTTT. Protein: CASSNQGGSPLHF.

A note on this clone: Germline and junction disagree at one end, which may indicate a read error. V gene TRBV12-3 or TRBV12-4 combines with J gene TRBJ1-2; 9 bases line up with TRBD1. CDR3 length: 12 amino acids. As DNA, the CDR3 is TGTGCCAGCTCCAGCCTTGGGACAGGGACTTTGTTC. Residues: CASSSLGTGTLF.

This sequence joins TRBV10-2 and TRBJ1-3; D is ambiguous. The germline V gene has CDR1 WSHSY and CDR2 SAAADI. The V gene lost 3 bases and the J gene lost 0 bases, with 6 bases spanning the gap. This CDR3 spans 14 amino acids. CDR3 nucleotide sequence: TGCGCCAGCAGTGACGGAGGCTCTGGAAACACCATATATTTT. It translates to CASSDGGSGNTIYF.

The chain employs TRBV2 and TRBJ2-1; 12 bases are a match to TRBD2. V shed 6 bases, J shed 0 bases, and the junction held 9 bases outside the gene matches. Germline values: CDR1 SNHLY, CDR2 FYNNEI. This CDR3 spans 18 amino acids. CDR3 sequence reads: CASRTGTSGLSSYNEQFF. In nucleotides, the CDR3 is TGTGCCAGCAGGACCGGGACTAGCGGGCTGAGCTCCTACAATGAGCAGTTCTTC.

V usage is TRBV7-2 and J usage is TRBJ1-2; TRBD1 matches at 7 bases. Germline values: CDR1 SGHTA, CDR2 FQGNSA. Losses at the gene ends were 5 bases for V and 5 bases for J; bases not matched to a gene: 11. This CDR3 has 15 amino acids. CDR3 protein: CASSEGTAKLYGYTF. The CDR3 nucleotides read TGTGCCAGCAGCGAAGGGACAGCCAAACTATATGGCTACACCTTC.

The rearrangement links TRBV12-3 or TRBV12-4 to TRBJ2-3; unclear D gene. There are 11 residues in the CDR3. Trimming stripped 6 bases from V and 6 bases from J, with 7 bases between. The CDR3 spells CASSPLDTQYF. The CDR3 nucleotides are TGTGCCAGCAGCCCCTTGGATACGCAGTATTTT.

The gene calls are TRBV11-1 and TRBJ2-5; D is unclear. The CDR3 is made up of 15 amino acids. Germline assignment: CDR1 SGHAT and CDR2 FQDESV (reference sequence). V dropped 2 bases and J dropped 1 base, with 11 bases sitting between them. For the CDR3, the DNA is TGTGCCAGCAGCTTATTTACCGATAGCCAAGAGACCCAGTACTTC. Protein sequence: CASSLFTDSQETQYF.

This clone has only one observation. The chain uses TRBV4-3 and TRBJ2-1, with 11 bases that match TRBD2. This CDR3 region has 18 residues. The V segment lost 0 bases and the J segment 3 bases; nucleotides outside the gene matches: 7. Germline CDR1 LGHNA, CDR2 YSLEER. This CDR3 reads CASSQDLPGLAGYNEQFF. CDR3 coding DNA: TGCGCCAGCAGCCAAGATCTTCCCGGACTAGCGGGCTACAATGAGCAGTTCTTC.

V and J are TRBV11-2 and TRBJ2-7, with 7 bases matching TRBD1. The CDR3 covers 15 residues. V lost 4 bases and J lost 6; bases outside the gene matches: 12. In germline, CDR1 is SGHAT, CDR2 FQNNGV. CDR3 sequence reads: CASSSGGSYVGEQYF. In DNA, the CDR3 is TGTGCCAGCAGCTCAGGGGGTTCCTACGTAGGCGAGCAGTACTTC.

The chain combines TRBV5-1 with TRBJ1-1, with D possibly TRBD1 on 5 matching bases. The CDR3 contains 12 residues. V lost 5 bases, J lost 3 bases, and 8 bases lay in between. CDR1 is SGHRS, CDR2 YFSETQ, per germline. The CDR3 sequence is CASRGGDTEAFF. CDR3 nucleotide sequence: TGCGCCAGCAGGGGGGGAGACACTGAAGCTTTCTTT.

This rearrangement joins TRBV9 to TRBJ2-1; 12 nucleotides line up with TRBD1. Germline values: CDR1 SGDLS, CDR2 YYNGEE. Unmatched junction bases numbered 1, after V lost 0 bases and J lost 6 bases. The CDR3 loop spans 15 amino acids. CDR3 bases: TGTGCCAGCAGCGTAGAGGGACAGGGGGCCAATGAGCAGTTCTTC. Encoded protein: CASSVEGQGANEQFF.

The rearrangement links TRBV2 to TRBJ2-3; 11 positions match TRBD2. J was trimmed by 2 bases and V by 5 bases; bases with no gene match: 6. The germline V gene has CDR1 SNHLY and CDR2 FYNNEI. The CDR3 covers 16 residues. The CDR3 region has the DNA TGTGCCAGCAGTCGTGGGACTAGCGGCGTCACAGATACGCAGTATTTT. Protein: CASSRGTSGVTDTQYF.

The chain joins TRBV12-3 or TRBV12-4 to TRBJ2-5; TRBD1 matches at 9 bases. Trimming removed 7 bases from V and 5 bases from J; junction bases left unmatched: 5. The CDR3 is 13 residues long. CDR3 residues: CASNRGQGETQYF. Written as DNA, the CDR3 is TGTGCCAGCAACCGCGGACAGGGGGAGACCCAGTACTTC.

This clone was seen a handful of times. This chain joins TRBV3-1 (or the pseudogene TRBV3-2) and TRBJ1-5; D perhaps matches TRBD1 (5 bases). V was pared by 4 bases and J by 1 base, with 11 bases between. CDR1 is LGHDT, CDR2 YNNKEL, per germline (reference sequence). This CDR3 region has 15 residues. The CDR3 DNA reads TGTGCCAGCAGCCGGGCGGGGGAGAGCAATCAGCCCCAGCATTTT. This translates into CASSRAGESNQPQHF.

The V and J genes are TRBV27 and TRBJ2-7; 8 nucleotides align to TRBD1. CDR1 MNHEY and CDR2 SMNVEV come from the germline V gene (reference sequence). The CDR3 is made up of 14 amino acids. V lost 5 bases to trimming and J lost 1 base; unmatched junction nucleotides: 4. The CDR3 DNA sequence: TGTGCCAGCAGTGGACAGGGTAGGTCCTACGAGCAGTACTTC. Translated: CASSGQGRSYEQYF.

This clone showed up just a few times. The V call is TRBV7-3, the J call TRBJ2-7; TRBD2 matches at 10 bases. V shed 2 bases and J 3 bases; nucleotides not matched to a gene: 7. This CDR3 is 16 amino acids long. CDR1 SGHTA and CDR2 FQGTGA come from the germline V gene. The CDR3 loop is CASSLGPAGGNYEQYF. In DNA, the CDR3 is TGTGCCAGCAGCTTAGGTCCAGCGGGAGGGAACTACGAGCAGTACTTC.

The rearrangement links TRBV6-2 or TRBV6-3 to TRBJ1-5, with a tentative D call TRBD1 (5 bases). V lost 4 bases and J lost 4, with 11 bases in between. CDR3 length: 14 residues. Per the germline V gene, CDR1 is MNHEY and CDR2 is SVGEGT. CDR3 bases: TGTGCCAGCAGTTCCCCTCCAGGGAATCAGCCCCAGCATTTT. Its translation: CASSSPPGNQPQHF.

The chain recombines TRBV5-1 with TRBJ1-4, with TRBD1 as a possible D gene (6 bases). The germline CDR1 and CDR2 sequences are SGHRS and YFSETQ. V was pared by 4 bases and J by 6 bases, with 13 bases between. The CDR3 length is 14 residues. CDR3 DNA sequence: TGCGCCAGCAGCGAACAGGGAGGGGATGAAAAACTGTTTTTT. It encodes CASSEQGGDEKLFF.

The chain recombines TRBV21-1 with TRBJ1-1. TRBV21-1 is labeled a pseudogene. This CDR3 is 15 amino acids long. As DNA, the CDR3 is TGTGCCAGCAGCCCCAGAGGGAAGATGAACACTGAAGCTTTCTTT. This gives the protein CASSPRGKMNTEAFF.

There are a few counts of this clone. This chain uses TRBV5-1 with TRBJ2-3; D possibly corresponds to TRBD2 (6 bases). CDR1 SGHRS and CDR2 YFSETQ come from the germline V gene. The CDR3 contains 16 residues. V was trimmed by 0 bases and J by 1 base, leaving 12 bases between them. CDR3 nucleotides: TGCGCCAGCAGCTTGGGGGTAGCGGTAGGCACAGATACGCAGTATTTT. Protein product: CASSLGVAVGTDTQYF.

This clone occurred a few times. V gene TRBV7-9 combines with J gene TRBJ1-3; unclear D gene. Trimming cost V 7 bases and J 0 bases, with 7 bases left between them. The CDR3 contains 13 residues. Germline-derived CDR1 and CDR2 are SEHNR and FQNEAQ (reference sequence). CDR3 nucleotide sequence: TGTGCCAGCAATCCGAGCTCTGGAAACACCATATATTTT. Translation gives CASNPSSGNTIYF.

V and J are TRBV5-1 and TRBJ1-1; D gene unclear. The CDR3 contains 13 residues. The V end lost 6 bases, the J end lost 2 bases, and 11 bases lay between the germline ends. Germline CDR1 reads SGHRS; CDR2 reads YFSETQ. This chain's CDR3 is CASNYGGNTEAFF. The CDR3 nucleotides are TGCGCCAGCAACTACGGAGGTAACACTGAAGCTTTCTTT.

This rearrangement joins TRBV3-1 (or the pseudogene TRBV3-2) to TRBJ2-2; 9 nucleotides line up with TRBD2. The trim removed 1 base at V and 6 bases at J, leaving 9 bases unmatched. In germline, CDR1 is LGHDT, CDR2 YNNKEL (reference sequence). The CDR3 extends over 17 amino acids. The CDR3 DNA reads TGTGCCAGCAGCCAAGTTTCCGGGACTAGCTACCCCGGGGAGCTGTTTTTT. Amino acid sequence: CASSQVSGTSYPGELFF.

This clone was recorded once. The V call is TRBV28, the J call TRBJ1-1, with 10 positions matching TRBD1. In germline, CDR1 is MDHEN, CDR2 SYDVKM. J gave up 1 base and V 5 bases, and 10 bases lay outside the gene matches. The CDR3 runs to 17 residues. CDR3 protein: CASSPAGQGVRNTEAFF. As DNA, the CDR3 is TGTGCCAGCAGTCCAGCAGGACAGGGGGTCAGGAACACTGAAGCTTTCTTT.

This chain connects TRBV6-6 to TRBJ1-1; 8 bases map to TRBD1. The length of the CDR3 is 17 residues. Germline V gene sequence: CDR1 MNHNY, CDR2 SVGAGI (reference sequence). V was clipped by 5 bases and J by 3 bases; unmatched bases: 14. This CDR3 is CASSRRQGLIGDTEAFF. The CDR3 DNA is TGTGCCAGCAGTCGACGACAGGGGCTAATCGGTGACACTGAAGCTTTCTTT.

The chain has TRBV19 and TRBJ2-1; 14 bases align to TRBD2. The CDR3 extends over 17 amino acids. V lost 6 bases, J lost 5 bases, and 9 bases stayed unmatched. Germline-derived CDR1 and CDR2 are LNHDA and SQIVND (reference sequence). Here the CDR3 reads CASRPGTSGRVNNEQFF. CDR3 sequence (DNA): TGTGCCAGTAGACCCGGGACTAGCGGGAGAGTGAACAATGAGCAGTTCTTC.

The V call is TRBV5-6, the J call TRBJ2-7; 8 bases are shared with TRBD1. Per the germline V gene, CDR1 is SGHDT and CDR2 is YYEEEE. This CDR3 is 13 amino acids long. V lost 4 bases, J lost 5 bases, and 5 bases stayed unmatched. The CDR3 region has the DNA TGTGCCAGCAGCAGGGGACAGGCGGACGAGCAGTACTTC. Residues: CASSRGQADEQYF.